This T cell receptor (beta chain) is drawn from a study of blood T cell repertoires in COVID-19. Study as a whole: Samples taken during acute and convalescent COVID-19 were collected in the United States, Italy and Spain. PBMCs, B-cell-depleted T cells, or T cells provided the cDNA or gDNA that made up the material.

As for this clone: This sample includes further DNA sequences coding for the same CDR3.

In the original workflow: Nucleated cell number was recorded as an estimate derived from reference gene primer amplification. Profiled with immunoSEQ multiplex PCR; TCRdb holds only in-frame clones, not every one. V and J calls and clone size are as listed in that table; D and trimming were resolved from the DNA. The sample lists roughly 240,000 clones; 87% were seen once. Specimen: PBMCs or T cells enriched from blood (not recorded which). The receptor was derived from a woman between 25 and 40 years old with acute COVID-19.

CDR3: CASSRQGAAEAFF. In DNA, the CDR3 is TGTGCCAGCAGTCGACAGGGGGCGGCTGAAGCTTTCTTT. The chain links TRBV3-1 (or the pseudogene TRBV3-2) to TRBJ1-1, with TRBD1 identical over 10 bases. The CDR3 totals 13 residues. Germline V gene data show CDR1 as LGHDT and CDR2 as YNNKEL (reference sequence). Germline trimming cut 6 bases from V and 6 bases from J; bases unmatched to any gene: 4.